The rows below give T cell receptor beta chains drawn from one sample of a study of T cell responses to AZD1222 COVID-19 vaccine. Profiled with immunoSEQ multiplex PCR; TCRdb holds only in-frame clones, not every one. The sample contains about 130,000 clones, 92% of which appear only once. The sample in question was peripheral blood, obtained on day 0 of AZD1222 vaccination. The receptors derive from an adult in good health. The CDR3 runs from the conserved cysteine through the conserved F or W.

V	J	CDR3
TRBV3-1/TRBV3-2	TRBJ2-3	CASSQGLAGATDTQYF
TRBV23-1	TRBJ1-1	CASSQKFGKRTYTEAFF
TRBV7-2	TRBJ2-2	CASSLFLGQGSGELFF
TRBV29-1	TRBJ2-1	CSVDPVANEQFF
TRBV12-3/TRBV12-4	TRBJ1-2	CASSPRQGGGYTF
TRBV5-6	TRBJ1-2	CASSTVTGTVIYGYTF
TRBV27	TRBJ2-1	CASSFDRVGSYNEQFF
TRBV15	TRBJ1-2	CATSRVKGSNYGYTF
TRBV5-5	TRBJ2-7	CASSPSGRGWGEQYF
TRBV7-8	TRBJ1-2	CASSSQGNYGYTF
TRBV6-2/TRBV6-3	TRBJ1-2	CASSPTGHYGYTF
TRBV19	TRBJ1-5	CASSNSAYSNQPQHF
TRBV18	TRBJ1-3	CASSPSGGGSGNTIYF
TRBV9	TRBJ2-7	CASSPSTSGARAYEQYF
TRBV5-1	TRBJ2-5	CASSLPQETQYF
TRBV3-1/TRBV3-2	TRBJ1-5	CASSQGGDRGQPQHF
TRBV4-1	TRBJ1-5	CASSQWTASNQPQHF
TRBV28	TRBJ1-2	CASTLTGTGYTF
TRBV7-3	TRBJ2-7	CASSLSLAGAEQYF
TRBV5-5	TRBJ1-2	CASSFIGRYGYTF
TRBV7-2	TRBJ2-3	CASSVLPSTDTQYF
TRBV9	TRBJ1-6	CASSVTSESPLHF
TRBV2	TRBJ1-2	CASSLGTGNYGYTF
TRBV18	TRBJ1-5	CASSHRQGGNQPQHF
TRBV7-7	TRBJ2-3	CASSLTGSDTQYF
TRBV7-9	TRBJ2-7	CASSLISRTHYEQYF
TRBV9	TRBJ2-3	CASSPDTITDTQYF
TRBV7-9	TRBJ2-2	CASSPGQAGELFF
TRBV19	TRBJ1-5	CASNQGYQPQHF
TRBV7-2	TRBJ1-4	CASSTTGANEKLFF
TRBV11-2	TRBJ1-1	CASSAGQHSDTEAFF
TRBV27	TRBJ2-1	CASNPVGGYNEQFF
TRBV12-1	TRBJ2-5	CASSFMQSGQEWQYF
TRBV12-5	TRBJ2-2	CASGPGTSGFSGELFF
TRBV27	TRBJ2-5	CASTGHEETQYF
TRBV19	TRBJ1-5	CASSIGRSEDWHF
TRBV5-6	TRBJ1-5	CASSLGRWENQPQHF
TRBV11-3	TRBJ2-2	CASSRTANTGELFF
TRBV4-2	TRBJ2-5	CASSQDRAPQETQYF
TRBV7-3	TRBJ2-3	CASSLTGPGADTQYF
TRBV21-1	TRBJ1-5	CASSKGRGQGEMGVNQPQHF
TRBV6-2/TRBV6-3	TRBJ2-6	CASSNPYRVGANVLTF
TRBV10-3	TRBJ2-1	CAISEATGPVAYNEQFF
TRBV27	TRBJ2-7	CASSSGGGRGNEQYF
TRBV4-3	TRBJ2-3	CASSQVRLRGGTDTQYF
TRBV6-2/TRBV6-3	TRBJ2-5	CASSYWEGGRETQYF
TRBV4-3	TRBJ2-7	CASSQDWGVAYEQYF
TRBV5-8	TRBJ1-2	CASSKLGSSDYGYTF
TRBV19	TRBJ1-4	CASSISRWGGNHEKLFF
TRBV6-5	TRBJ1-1	CASSYDWRSDTEAFF
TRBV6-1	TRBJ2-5	CASSEPFGEKRTQYF
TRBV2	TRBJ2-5	CASIGQGEETQYF
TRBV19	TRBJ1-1	CASSRNTEAFF
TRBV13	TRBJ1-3	CASSLFAGNTIYF
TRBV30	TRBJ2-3	CAWSTGGTDTQYF
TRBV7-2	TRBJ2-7	CASSARGGSYEQYF